These 5 T cell receptor beta chains were sequenced from one sample in a study of PD-1 blockade in classical Hodgkin lymphoma (TCRdb year 2020). Library construction relied on the immunoSEQ multiplex PCR assay. The clones in this table, taken by TCRdb from immuneACCESS, are in-frame only. Not every clone is retained; where verified, under half of the shortfall comes from an unresolved V gene, and the cause of the rest is unknown. This sample gives over 45,000 clones in total; around 67% of them show up just once. The ten largest clones take up more than 13% of the sample. Explained via the paper, the time point label denotes: cycle 2 day 1 (C2D1) of nivolumab. Every trial patient had relapsed following autologous stem cell transplantation, and prior brentuximab vedotin exposure was what differed among cohorts A, B and C. This specimen was peripheral blood mononuclear cells (PBMCs), taken before the second cycle of nivolumab. These receptors were collected from a human donor with classical Hodgkin lymphoma.

Details on this clone: A far larger clone is one nucleotide away, so this likely arose from a read error. The chain links TRBV28 to TRBJ2-7; maybe TRBD1 (6 bases). The CDR3 runs 15 residues. Per germline, CDR1 MDHEN and CDR2 SYDVKM. CDR3 DNA sequence: TGTGCCGGCAGTCAGCTCTCGACAGGCTCCTACGAGCAGTACTTC. Encoded protein: CAGSQLSTGSYEQYF.

The genes are TRBV11-2 and TRBJ2-2; 8 bases align to TRBD1. The CDR3 sequence is 15 residues long. Germline V gene data show CDR1 as SGHAT and CDR2 as FQNNGV. Trimming removed 7 bases from V and 6 bases from J; junction bases left unmatched: 10. CDR3 loop: CASTQGQVLPGELFF. The CDR3 region has the DNA TGTGCCAGCACCCAGGGACAGGTTCTCCCCGGGGAGCTGTTTTTT.

The chain is built from TRBV11-2 and TRBJ1-2, with TRBD1 matching over 10 bases. Per the germline V gene, CDR1 is SGHAT and CDR2 is FQNNGV. V shed 2 bases, J shed 6 bases, and the junction held 6 bases outside the gene matches. The CDR3 sequence is 15 residues long. CDR3 amino acids: CASSLNGDRGHGYTF. The DNA of the CDR3 is TGTGCCAGCAGCTTAAACGGGGACAGGGGACATGGCTACACCTTC.

This chain joins TRBV19 and TRBJ2-1, with 12 bases identical to TRBD2. J lost 7 bases, V lost 1 base, and 5 bases had no gene match. CDR1 and CDR2 (germline): LNHDA, SQIVND (reference sequence). The CDR3 totals 16 residues. This CDR3 reads CASSIVELAGGNEQFF. The DNA of the CDR3 is TGTGCCAGTAGTATAGTAGAACTAGCGGGAGGTAATGAGCAGTTCTTC.

The chain is built from TRBV6-6 and TRBJ2-1; D not certain. The CDR3 is made up of 13 amino acids. V was trimmed by 2 bases and J by 6 bases, leaving 8 bases between them. Per the germline V gene, CDR1 is MNHNY and CDR2 is SVGAGI (reference sequence). This chain's CDR3 is CASSYPDPNEQFF. DNA for the CDR3: TGTGCCAGCAGTTACCCCGACCCCAATGAGCAGTTCTTC.